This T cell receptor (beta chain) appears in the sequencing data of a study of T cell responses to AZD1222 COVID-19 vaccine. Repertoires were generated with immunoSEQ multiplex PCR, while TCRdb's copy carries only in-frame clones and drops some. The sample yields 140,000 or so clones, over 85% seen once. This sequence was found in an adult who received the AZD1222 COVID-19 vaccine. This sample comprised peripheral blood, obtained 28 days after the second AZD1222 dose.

CDR3 nucleotides: TGTGCCAGCTCACCACCAACATGGACGGAATCCTACAATGAGCAGTTCTTC. Amino acids: CASSPPTWTESYNEQFF. This chain connects TRBV18 to TRBJ2-1; D gene ambiguous. The CDR3 consists of 17 residues. V was trimmed by 0 bases and J by 1 base, leaving 13 bases between them. Germline-derived CDR1 and CDR2 are KGHSH and LQKENI. The full variable domain, rest sourced from reference TRBV18 and TRBJ2-1, is NAGVMQNPRHLVRRRGQEARLRCSPMKGHSHVYWYRQLPEEGLKFMVYLQKENIIDESGMPKERFSAEFPKEGPSILRIQQVVRGDSAAYFCASSPPTWTESYNEQFFGPGTRLTVL.